The source of this T cell receptor (beta chain) is a study of T cells after posttransplantation cyclophosphamide listed by TCRdb under 2016. With regard to the full study: Using TRB sequencing, the study followed how the T cell repertoire reconstituted after myeloablative bone marrow transplantation in which posttransplantation cyclophosphamide served as GVHD prophylaxis. In 3 patients, up to about 3 additional blood samples taken between 2 and 5.2 years after transplant also underwent TRB sequencing, as did pretransplant blood from several patients. Public TRB sequences were compared against a database of over 3,600 sequences linked to responses to pathogens, tumor antigens, self-antigens and alloantigens. Blood from all 35 or so PTCy patients with 1-year posttransplant specimens was subjected to TRB sequencing. Samples from roughly 32 PTCy-treated patients, along with samples from about 16 of their related bone marrow donors, underwent antigen receptor sequencing. Because TRA and TRB clonality were tightly correlated in 8 or 9 samples, subsequent TCR analyses were focused on TRB only. Points the paper makes about the study in general: The TRB repertoires of T cells infiltrating skin or the GI tract showed only limited overlap with the TRB repertoires found in blood. Donor-recipient similarity was low at 1-2 months but increased during the first year, and donor CD8+ memory clones often dominated later blood repertoires. Across some 45 patients, TRB clonality was highly associated with recipient CMV seropositivity and CMV reactivation, and PTCy diversity was similar to diversity in CNI/methotrexate controls.

Remarks on this clone: Its antigen is currently not known. There are no base qualities to consult, and no much larger clone falls within one base.

The PTCy-treated patients were enrolled in a prospective multi-institutional clinical trial. Peripheral blood and bone marrow mononuclear cells were isolated by Ficoll-Hypaque density centrifugation and were cryopreserved. Genomic DNA was used for TRB sequencing, which was performed with the immunoSEQ assay at survey resolution or with the hsTCRB kit. As for how the authors treated the data: The immunoSEQ software handled initial read processing, and the LymphoSeq R package was used for repertoire analyses. Clonality was computed as 1 minus normalized Shannon entropy, and a Gini coefficient was also calculated for each TRB dataset. Phenotypes of unsorted samples were inferred by mapping TRB sequences from sorted subsets of the recipient or donor onto the same recipient's unsorted samples. Drawn from immuneACCESS, this table holds only the in-frame rearrangements with V and J called that TCRdb kept. Clones are partly lost; checked studies trace under half to an unresolved V gene and leave the rest unexplained. From that table come the V and J calls and clone size; the DNA was used to work out D and trimming. The table for this sample lists roughly 30,000 clones; 80% to 90% of them were counted only once. About 15% of the sample goes to the ten largest clones.

V loses 5 bases of germline sequence and J loses 0 bases, and the interval between the two ends is 11 bases. The CDR3, from cysteine to phenylalanine, totals 15 residues. Only the CDR3 DNA stays, 45 bases, in frame from base 1. Looking up the germline V gene yields CDR1 MNHEY and CDR2 SVGAGI. The receptor comes from a woman between 40 and 50 years old with a blood cancer, CMV-positive, and with a related stem cell donor. This receptor chain uses TRBV6-5 and TRBJ1-5; TRBD1 is a weak D gene call, 6 bases matching. The sequenced material came from PBMCs. Here the CDR3 is given as CASSLKDSSNQPQHF. The sequenced DNA: TGTGCCAGCAGTCTAAAGGACAGTAGCAATCAGCCCCAGCATTTT.